Following are 21 T cell receptor beta chains from one sample sequenced in a study of CD8+ T cells in alopecia areata. Extraction and reverse transcription of RNA yielded cDNA as the sequencing template. TCRdb keeps only in-frame clones here, not all; method: immunoSEQ multiplex PCR. Among 130,000 or so clones, 70% to 90% were seen once, and the ten largest hold over 10%. Treatment given: oral pan-JAK inhibitor, 5-10 mg twice daily. This specimen consisted of CD8+ T cells sorted from blood, obtained at week 4, from a patient treated with tofacitinib. Source of these receptors: a human donor with alopecia areata.

This clone appeared a single time. The CDR3 DNA reads TGTGCCAGCAGCCAAGAAGGGGCGGGGACTTACACAGATACGCAGTATTTT. This translates into CASSQEGAGTYTDTQYF. V usage is TRBV4-2 and J usage is TRBJ2-3, with a weak D call TRBD2 (6 bases). The germline V gene encodes CDR1 LGHNA and CDR2 YNFKEQ. This CDR3 region has 17 residues. V was trimmed by 0 bases and J by 2 bases, leaving 15 bases between them.

The chain couples TRBV7-6 to TRBJ2-6, with D possibly TRBD1 on 6 matching bases. Germline V gives CDR1 SGHVS, CDR2 FNYEAQ. The CDR3 loop spans 17 amino acids. Trimming pared 5 bases from V and 0 bases from J, leaving 14 bases between. CDR3 sequence: CASSPWGHPSGANVLTF. The CDR3 nucleotides read TGTGCCAGCAGCCCGTGGGGACATCCCTCTGGGGCCAACGTCCTGACTTTC.

This chain joins TRBV10-3 and TRBJ2-7; weak D call: TRBD2 (7 bases). This CDR3 spans 15 amino acids. CDR1 is ENHRY and CDR2 is SYGVKD in the germline V gene. Between the trimmed V and J ends, which lost 0 bases and 4 bases, there was a span of 13 bases. In nucleotides, the CDR3 is TGTGCCATCAGTGAGTCGGCCGGGGGGCGATACGAGCAGTACTTC. Residues: CAISESAGGRYEQYF.

This chain uses TRBV7-6 with TRBJ2-3; TRBD1 matches 10 bases. V lost 8 bases, J lost 6 bases, and 5 bases stayed unmatched. The CDR3 totals 13 residues. CDR1 is SGHVS and CDR2 is FNYEAQ in the germline V gene. The CDR3 nucleotides are TGTGCCAGCGGGACAGGGGATGAGGATACGCAGTATTTT. Translation gives CASGTGDEDTQYF.

The chain joins TRBV5-4 to TRBJ1-3; no clear D gene. This CDR3 region has 14 residues. CDR1 is SGHNT, CDR2 YYREEE, per germline (reference sequence). The V gene lost 1 base and the J gene lost 0 bases, with 5 bases spanning the gap. Here the CDR3 DNA reads TGTGCCAGCAGCTTGTCAGGCTCTGGAAACACCATATATTTT. It is translated as CASSLSGSGNTIYF.

The chain links TRBV4-1 to TRBJ2-7; D is unresolved. The ends were cut back, 2 bases at V and 5 bases at J, with 13 bases in the middle. The CDR3 is 14 amino acids. CDR1 and CDR2 (germline): MGHRA, YSYEKL. The CDR3 sequence: CASSQSEAVDEQYF. CDR3 coding DNA: TGCGCCAGCAGCCAATCCGAGGCCGTAGACGAGCAGTACTTC.

The chain recombines TRBV29-1 with TRBJ1-1; possible D gene TRBD1, 5 bases. Germline lookup yields CDR1 SQVTM and CDR2 ANQGSEA. The CDR3 has 12 residues. The germline V and J ends were trimmed by 4 bases and 3 bases, with 9 bases remaining between them. The CDR3 here is CSVAREHTEAFF. DNA of the CDR3: TGCAGCGTTGCCAGGGAGCACACTGAAGCTTTCTTT. The full variable domain, in which reference TRBV29-1 and TRBJ1-1 provide the parts outside the CDR3, is SAVISQKPSRDICQRGTSLTIQCQVDSQVTMMFWYRQQPGQSLTLIATANQGSEATYESGFVIDKFPISRPNLTFSTLTVSNMSPEDSSIYLCSVAREHTEAFFGQGTRLTVV.

The chain is built from TRBV15 and TRBJ2-3; D unclear. Germline values: CDR1 LNHNV, CDR2 YYDKDF (reference sequence). Trimming left V 0 bases short and J 2 bases short, with 12 bases between. This CDR3 contains 16 residues. The CDR3 loop is CATSREVGSFTDTQYF. CDR3 bases: TGTGCCACCAGCAGAGAGGTCGGCTCCTTCACAGATACGCAGTATTTT.

The chain uses TRBV25-1 and TRBJ2-7; 7 nucleotides agree with TRBD1. The germline V gene encodes CDR1 MGHDK and CDR2 SYGVNS. This CDR3 spans 13 amino acids. The junction had 5 bases not matched to a gene; V was cut back by 6 bases and J by 3 bases. The CDR3 is CASSLGTVYEQYF. CDR3 DNA sequence: TGTGCCAGCAGCCTGGGGACAGTCTACGAGCAGTACTTC.

The J gene is TRBJ2-7, the V gene TRBV30; D not resolved. V was cut by 4 bases and J by 4 bases, with 8 bases left in between. The CDR3 extends over 11 amino acids. Germline values: CDR1 GTSNPN, CDR2 SVGIG (reference sequence). CDR3 amino acids: CAWTLEYEQYF. The CDR3 DNA is TGTGCCTGGACCCTGGAATACGAGCAGTACTTC.

The chain has TRBV5-1 and TRBJ2-1, with D possibly being TRBD2 (6 bases). The CDR3 has 16 residues. Germline values: CDR1 SGHRS, CDR2 YFSETQ. Deletions cut 2 bases from V and 0 bases from J, with 12 bases between. The CDR3 protein is CASSLLAVSSYNEQFF. CDR3 in DNA: TGCGCCAGCAGCTTACTAGCAGTGAGCTCCTACAATGAGCAGTTCTTC.

This rearrangement joins TRBV9 to TRBJ2-2, with 10 bases that match TRBD2. CDR3 length: 18 amino acids. From germline, CDR1 is SGDLS and CDR2 YYNGEE. V trimming: 0 bases; J trimming: 1 base; junction bases outside the gene matches: 6. CDR3 sequence: CASSVGLAGALNTGELFF. CDR3 DNA sequence: TGTGCCAGCAGCGTAGGGCTAGCGGGGGCCCTGAACACCGGGGAGCTGTTTTTT.

The CDR3 sequence: CASSSPGTPPNYGYTF. Here the CDR3 DNA reads TGTGCCAGCAGCTCACCCGGGACACCACCTAACTATGGCTACACCTTC. The chain is built from TRBV7-6 and TRBJ1-2; TRBD1 might be the D (6 bases). Per germline, CDR1 SGHVS and CDR2 FNYEAQ. CDR3 size: 16 residues. The ends were cut back, 4 bases at V and 0 bases at J, with 15 bases in the middle.

The chain has TRBV7-9 and TRBJ1-1, with a tentative D call TRBD1 (6 bases). The CDR3 extends over 17 amino acids. Trimming stripped 7 bases from V and 2 bases from J, with 23 bases between. Per the germline V gene, CDR1 is SEHNR and CDR2 is FQNEAQ (reference sequence). The CDR3 sequence is CASKGEYRGAGNTEAFF. The CDR3 DNA reads as TGTGCCAGCAAGGGGGAATATAGAGGGGCGGGTAACACTGAAGCTTTCTTT. Based on the CDR3 plus reference TRBV7-9 and TRBJ1-1, the full variable domain is DTGVSQNPRHKITKRGQNVTFRCDPISEHNRLYWYRQTLGQGPEFLTYFQNEAQLEKSRLLSDRFSAERPKGSFSTLEIQRTEQGDSAMYLCASKGEYRGAGNTEAFFGQGTRLTVV.

The V and J genes are TRBV23-1 and TRBJ1-2; perhaps TRBD1 as D (6 bases). TRBV23-1 is sorted into the ORF group, with uncertain function. Trimming took off 8 bases at V and 8 bases at J, with 27 bases between the two ends. CDR3 size: 16 residues. The CDR3 coding sequence is TGCGCCAGCCCCGACGAGAAACAGGGCCAGCAGGGGGGCTACACCTTC. As protein: CASPDEKQGQQGGYTF.

V usage is TRBV6-1 and J usage is TRBJ2-7, with unresolved D. CDR3 length: 13 residues. V was pared by 6 bases and J by 3 bases, with 12 bases between. Germline CDR1 reads MNHNS; CDR2 reads SASEGT. The CDR3 DNA reads as TGTGCCAGCAGGCCTCCGGCCGACTACGAGCAGTACTTC. This codes for CASRPPADYEQYF.

This clone was counted only a few times. The chain combines TRBV4-1 with TRBJ2-3, with D possibly being TRBD2 (5 bases). Germline V gives CDR1 MGHRA, CDR2 YSYEKL. V was clipped by 1 base and J by 5 bases, with 13 bases between them. This CDR3 is 15 amino acids long. The CDR3 protein is CASSQVGLEGDTQYF. CDR3 nucleotides: TGCGCCAGCAGCCAAGTAGGGCTAGAGGGAGATACGCAGTATTTT.

This clone was seen once. This sequence joins TRBV27 and TRBJ2-7; 7 bases line up with TRBD1. CDR1 and CDR2 from the germline V gene are MNHEY and SMNVEV (reference sequence). The CDR3 contains 14 residues. With 6 bases clipped from V and 0 bases from J, the junction kept 5 bases outside the gene matches. This CDR3 reads CASSLTGTSYEQYF. In DNA form, the CDR3 reads TGTGCCAGCAGCCTGACAGGGACCTCCTACGAGCAGTACTTC.

V gene TRBV29-1 combines with J gene TRBJ2-1, with 7 bases matching TRBD2. This CDR3 has 16 amino acids. Per the germline V gene, CDR1 is SQVTM and CDR2 is ANQGSEA. The V gene end was trimmed by 5 bases and the J gene end by 0 bases; junction bases not matched to a gene: 10. The CDR3 sequence: CSVLPLTSPSYNEQFF. The DNA for the CDR3 is TGCAGCGTTCTCCCTCTGACTAGCCCCTCCTACAATGAGCAGTTCTTC.

Turning to this clone: The same CDR3 arises from other DNA sequences in this sample as well. The rearrangement uses TRBV29-1 and TRBJ2-7; no clear D. Germline V gene sequence: CDR1 SQVTM, CDR2 ANQGSEA. The CDR3 extends over 12 amino acids. Trimming took 0 bases from V and 2 from J, leaving 5 bases between them. The CDR3 loop is CSVEEGTYEQYF. CDR3 in DNA: TGCAGCGTTGAAGAAGGGACCTACGAGCAGTACTTC.

The CDR3, as DNA: TGTGCCAGCAGCCCGGGTGGGGAGCTGTTTTTT. Residues: CASSPGGELFF. The V call is TRBV6-5, the J call TRBJ2-2; D call uncertain. Trimming took off 6 bases at V and 8 bases at J, with 7 bases between the two ends. Germline V gene lookup returns CDR1 MNHEY and CDR2 SVGAGI. The CDR3 has 11 amino acids.